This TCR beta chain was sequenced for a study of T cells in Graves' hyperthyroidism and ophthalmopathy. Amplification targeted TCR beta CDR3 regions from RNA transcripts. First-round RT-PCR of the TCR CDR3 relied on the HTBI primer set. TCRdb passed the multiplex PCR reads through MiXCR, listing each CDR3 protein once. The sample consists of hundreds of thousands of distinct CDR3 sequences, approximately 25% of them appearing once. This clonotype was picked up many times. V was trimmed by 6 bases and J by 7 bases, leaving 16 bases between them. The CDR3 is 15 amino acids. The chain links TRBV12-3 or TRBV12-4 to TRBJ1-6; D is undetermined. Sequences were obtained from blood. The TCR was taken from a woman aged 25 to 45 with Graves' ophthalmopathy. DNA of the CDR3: TGTGCCAGCAGCCTCACGCTGGGGTGGAATTCACCCCTCCACTTT. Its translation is CASSLTLGWNSPLHF.